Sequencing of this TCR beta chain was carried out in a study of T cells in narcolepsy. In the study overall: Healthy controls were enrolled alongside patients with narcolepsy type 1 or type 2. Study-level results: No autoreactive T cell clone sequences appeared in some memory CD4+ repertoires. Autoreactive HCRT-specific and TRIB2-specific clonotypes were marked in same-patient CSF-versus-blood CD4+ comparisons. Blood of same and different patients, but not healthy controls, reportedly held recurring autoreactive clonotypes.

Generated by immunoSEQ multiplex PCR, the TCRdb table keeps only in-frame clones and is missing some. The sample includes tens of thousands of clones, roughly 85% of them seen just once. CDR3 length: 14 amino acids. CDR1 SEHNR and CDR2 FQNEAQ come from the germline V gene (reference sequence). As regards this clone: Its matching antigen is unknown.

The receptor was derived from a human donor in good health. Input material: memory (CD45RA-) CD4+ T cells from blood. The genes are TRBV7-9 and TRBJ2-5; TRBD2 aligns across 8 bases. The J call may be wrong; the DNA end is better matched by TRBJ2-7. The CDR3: CASSLRAGAGEQYF. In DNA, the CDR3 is TGTGCCAGCAGCTTAAGAGCGGGAGCGGGCGAGCAGTACTTC.